This T cell receptor beta chain appears in the sequencing data of a study of regulatory T cells in long-lasting Graves disease. Building of the TCR beta libraries involved iRepertoire HTBI primers and Arm-PCR of CDR3 regions. Original data processing: The identification of 50 to 65 TRBV and 14 to 15 TRBJ segments was made across samples. MiXCR, run by TCRdb on the multiplex PCR reads, gives a single entry per CDR3 protein. TCRdb assigned the V and J calls; the authors' analysis was not used. The repertoire holds a few hundred thousand distinct CDR3 sequences, with about 13% as singletons. Documented time point: newly diagnosed GD, antithyroid drugs for less than 3 months. Extracted PBMC RNA gave rise to the TCR library. The CDR3 has 16 amino acids. Looked up from germline, CDR1 is MGHRA and CDR2 is YSYEKL. V lost 1 base to trimming and J lost 5 bases, with 15 bases between them. A word on this clonotype: Since no conserved phenylalanine or tryptophan closes the CDR3, a read error is the likely cause.

The same data also contributed to another study, on T cells in Graves' hyperthyroidism and ophthalmopathy. In that study: Ophthalmopathy was identified by the model a median about six months ahead of onset.

The sample here was peripheral blood mononuclear cells (PBMCs), taken at new diagnosis, from a patient treated with antithyroid drugs. The receptor was isolated from a man aged 25-40 years with Graves disease. The gene calls are TRBV4-1 and TRBJ2-1; D unclear. DNA for the CDR3: TGCGCCAGCAGCCAAGCCGATGGACCCCTCGACAATGAGCAGTTCCTC. Its protein is CASSQADGPLDNEQFL.